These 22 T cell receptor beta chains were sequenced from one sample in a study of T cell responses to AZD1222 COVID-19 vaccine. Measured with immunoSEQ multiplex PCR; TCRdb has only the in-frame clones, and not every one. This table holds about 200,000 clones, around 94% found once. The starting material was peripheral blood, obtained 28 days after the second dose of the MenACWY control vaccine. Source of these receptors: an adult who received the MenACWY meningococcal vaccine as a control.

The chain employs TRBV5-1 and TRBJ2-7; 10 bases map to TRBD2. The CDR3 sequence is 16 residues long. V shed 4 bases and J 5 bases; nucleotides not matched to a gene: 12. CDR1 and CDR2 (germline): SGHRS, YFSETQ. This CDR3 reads CASSPQPSGSTHEQYF. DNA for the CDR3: TGCGCCAGCAGCCCCCAACCTAGCGGGAGTACCCACGAGCAGTACTTC. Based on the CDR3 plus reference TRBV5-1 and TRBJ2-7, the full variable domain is KAGVTQTPRYLIKTRGQQVTLSCSPISGHRSVSWYQQTPGQGLQFLFEYFSETQRNKGNFPGRFSGRQFSNSRSEMNVSTLELGDSALYLCASSPQPSGSTHEQYFGPGTRLTVT.

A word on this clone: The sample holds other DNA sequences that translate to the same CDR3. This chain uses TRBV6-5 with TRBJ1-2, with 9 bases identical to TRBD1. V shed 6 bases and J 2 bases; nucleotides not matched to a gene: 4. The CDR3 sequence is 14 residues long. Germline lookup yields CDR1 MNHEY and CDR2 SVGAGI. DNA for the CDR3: TGTGCCAGCAGACAGACAGGGGGGAACTATGGCTACACCTTC. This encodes CASRQTGGNYGYTF.

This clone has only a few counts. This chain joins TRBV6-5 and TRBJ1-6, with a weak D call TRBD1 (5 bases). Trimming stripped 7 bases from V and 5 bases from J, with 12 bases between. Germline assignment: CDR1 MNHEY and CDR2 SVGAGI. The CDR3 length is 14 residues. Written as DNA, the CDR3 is TGTGCCAGCATAGACGGGGGGGATAATTCACCCCTCCACTTT. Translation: CASIDGGDNSPLHF.

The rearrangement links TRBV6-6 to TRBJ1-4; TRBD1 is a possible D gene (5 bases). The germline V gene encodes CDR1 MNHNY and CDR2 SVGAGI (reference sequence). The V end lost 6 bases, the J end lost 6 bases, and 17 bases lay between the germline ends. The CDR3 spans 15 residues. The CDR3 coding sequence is TGTGCCAGCAGCAACCGTGGGGGAGTCGATGAAAAACTGTTTTTT. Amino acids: CASSNRGGVDEKLFF.

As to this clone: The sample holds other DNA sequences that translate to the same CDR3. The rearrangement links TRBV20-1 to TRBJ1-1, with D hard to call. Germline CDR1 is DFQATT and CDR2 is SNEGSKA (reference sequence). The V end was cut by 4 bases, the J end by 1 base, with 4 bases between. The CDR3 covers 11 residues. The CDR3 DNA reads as TGCAGTGCTAAAGAGAACACTGAAGCTTTCTTT. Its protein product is CSAKENTEAFF.

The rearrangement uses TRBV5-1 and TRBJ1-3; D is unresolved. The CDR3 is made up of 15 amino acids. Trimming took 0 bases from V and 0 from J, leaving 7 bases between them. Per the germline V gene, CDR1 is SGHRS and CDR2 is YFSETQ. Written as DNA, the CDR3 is TGCGCCAGCAGCTTGGCCAGCAGCTCTGGAAACACCATATATTTT. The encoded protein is CASSLASSSGNTIYF.

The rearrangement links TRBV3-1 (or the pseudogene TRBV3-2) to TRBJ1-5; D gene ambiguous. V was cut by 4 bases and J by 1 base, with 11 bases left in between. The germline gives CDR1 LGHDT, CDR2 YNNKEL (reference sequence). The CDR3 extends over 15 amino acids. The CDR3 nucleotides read TGTGCCAGCAGCCCGCAAGGGATGAGCAATCAGCCCCAGCATTTT. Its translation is CASSPQGMSNQPQHF.

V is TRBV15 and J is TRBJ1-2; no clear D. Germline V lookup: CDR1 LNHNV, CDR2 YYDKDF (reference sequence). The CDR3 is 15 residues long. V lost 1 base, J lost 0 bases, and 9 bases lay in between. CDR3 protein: CATSRVTATNYGYTF. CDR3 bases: TGTGCCACCAGCAGAGTTACGGCAACTAACTATGGCTACACCTTC.

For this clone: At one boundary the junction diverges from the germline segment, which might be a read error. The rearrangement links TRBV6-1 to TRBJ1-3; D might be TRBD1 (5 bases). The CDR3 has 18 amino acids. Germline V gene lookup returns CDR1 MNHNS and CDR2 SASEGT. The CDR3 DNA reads TGTGCCAGCAGTGAATGGGTAGGGGCGTCTCCCTCTAGAAACACCATATATTTT. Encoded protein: CASSEWVGASPSRNTIYF.

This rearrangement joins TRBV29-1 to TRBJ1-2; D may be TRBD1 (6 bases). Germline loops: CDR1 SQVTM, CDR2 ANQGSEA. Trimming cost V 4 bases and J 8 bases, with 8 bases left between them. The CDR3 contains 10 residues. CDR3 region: CSVGGPGYTF. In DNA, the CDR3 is TGCAGCGTTGGGGGGCCGGGCTACACCTTC. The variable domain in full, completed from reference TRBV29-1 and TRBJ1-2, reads SAVISQKPSRDICQRGTSLTIQCQVDSQVTMMFWYRQQPGQSLTLIATANQGSEATYESGFVIDKFPISRPNLTFSTLTVSNMSPEDSSIYLCSVGGPGYTFGSGTRLTVV.

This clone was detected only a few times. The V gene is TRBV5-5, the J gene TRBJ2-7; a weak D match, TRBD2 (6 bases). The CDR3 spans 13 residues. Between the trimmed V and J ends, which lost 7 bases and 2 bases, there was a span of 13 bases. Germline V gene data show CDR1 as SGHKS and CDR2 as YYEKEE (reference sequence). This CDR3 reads CASRGTGAYEQYF. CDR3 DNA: TGTGCCAGCCGGGGGACGGGAGCCTACGAGCAGTACTTC.

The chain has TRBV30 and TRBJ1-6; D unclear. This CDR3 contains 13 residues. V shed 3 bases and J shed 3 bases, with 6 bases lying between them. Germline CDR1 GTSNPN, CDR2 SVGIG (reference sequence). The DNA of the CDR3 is TGTGCCTGGAGGCAGGTCTATAATTCACCCCTCCACTTT. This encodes CAWRQVYNSPLHF.

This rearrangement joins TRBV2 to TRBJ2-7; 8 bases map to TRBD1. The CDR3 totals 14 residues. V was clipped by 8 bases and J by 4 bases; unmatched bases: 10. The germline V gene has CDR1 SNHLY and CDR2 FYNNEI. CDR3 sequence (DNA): TGTGCCAGCCTCAGGACAGGGATGGGTTACGAGCAGTACTTC. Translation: CASLRTGMGYEQYF.

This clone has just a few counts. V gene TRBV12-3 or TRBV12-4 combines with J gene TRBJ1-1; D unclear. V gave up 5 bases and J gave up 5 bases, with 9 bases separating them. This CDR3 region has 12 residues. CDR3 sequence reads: CASSAVGTEAFF. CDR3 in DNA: TGTGCCAGCAGTGCGGTTGGGACTGAAGCTTTCTTT.

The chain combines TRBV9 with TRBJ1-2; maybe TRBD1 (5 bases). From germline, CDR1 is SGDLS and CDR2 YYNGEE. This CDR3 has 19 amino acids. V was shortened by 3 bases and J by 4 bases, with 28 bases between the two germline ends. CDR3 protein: CASSAYGTQRETGFYGYTF. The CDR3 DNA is TGTGCCAGCAGCGCGTACGGGACTCAGAGGGAGACTGGCTTCTATGGCTACACCTTC.

The CDR3 nucleotides read TGTGCCAGCAGCCAAGAAGGTCAGGACAGGGGGCACAATGAGCAGTTCTTC. Its protein product is CASSQEGQDRGHNEQFF. The chain is built from TRBV3-1 (or the pseudogene TRBV3-2) and TRBJ2-1; 11 bases line up with TRBD1. After removal of 0 bases from V and 5 bases from J, the junction contained 6 bases not matched to a gene. This CDR3 contains 17 residues. Germline V CDR1 and CDR2: LGHDT, YNNKEL (reference sequence).

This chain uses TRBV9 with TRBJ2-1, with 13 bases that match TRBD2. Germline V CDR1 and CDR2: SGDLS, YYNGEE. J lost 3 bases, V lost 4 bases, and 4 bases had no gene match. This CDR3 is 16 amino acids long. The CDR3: CASSFGTSGIYNEQFF. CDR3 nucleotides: TGTGCCAGCAGCTTCGGGACTAGCGGGATCTACAATGAGCAGTTCTTC. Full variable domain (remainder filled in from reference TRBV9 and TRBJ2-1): DSGVTQTPKHLITATGQRVTLRCSPRSGDLSVYWYQQSLDQGLQFLIQYYNGEERAKGNILERFSAQQFPDLHSELNLSSLELGDSALYFCASSFGTSGIYNEQFFGPGTRLTVL.

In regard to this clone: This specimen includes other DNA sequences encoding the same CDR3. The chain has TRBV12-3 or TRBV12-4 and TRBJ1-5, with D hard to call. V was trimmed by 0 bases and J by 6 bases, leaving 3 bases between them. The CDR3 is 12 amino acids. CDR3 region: CASSLALQPQHF. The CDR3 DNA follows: TGTGCCAGCAGTTTAGCCCTTCAGCCCCAGCATTTT.

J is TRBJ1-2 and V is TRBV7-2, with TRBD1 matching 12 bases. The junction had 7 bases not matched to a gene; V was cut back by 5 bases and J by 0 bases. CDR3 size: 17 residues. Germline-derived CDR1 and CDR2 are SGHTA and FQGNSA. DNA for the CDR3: TGTGCCAGCAGCATACCGGGACAGGGGGCGCCTAACTATGGCTACACCTTC. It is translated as CASSIPGQGAPNYGYTF.

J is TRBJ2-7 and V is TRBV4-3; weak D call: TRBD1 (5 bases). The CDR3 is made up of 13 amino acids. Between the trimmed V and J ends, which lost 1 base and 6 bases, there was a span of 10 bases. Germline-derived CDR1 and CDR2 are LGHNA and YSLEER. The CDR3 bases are TGCGCCAGCAGCCAAGTACCAGGGTTCGAGCAGTACTTC. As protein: CASSQVPGFEQYF.

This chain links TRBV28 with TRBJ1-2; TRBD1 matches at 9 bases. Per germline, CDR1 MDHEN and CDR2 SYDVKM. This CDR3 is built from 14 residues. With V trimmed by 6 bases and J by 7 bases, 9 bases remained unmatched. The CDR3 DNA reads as TGTGCCAGCAGCCCGGGACAGGGTCTGGGTGGCTACACCTTC. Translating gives CASSPGQGLGGYTF.

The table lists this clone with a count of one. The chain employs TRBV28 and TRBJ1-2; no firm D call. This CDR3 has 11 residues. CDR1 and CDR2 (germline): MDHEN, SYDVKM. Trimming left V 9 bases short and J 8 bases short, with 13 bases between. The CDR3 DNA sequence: TGTGCCAGTACCTCCGCGGCGGGCTACACCTTC. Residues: CASTSAAGYTF.